The rows below give T cell receptor beta chains drawn from one sample of a study of T cell responses to AZD1222 COVID-19 vaccine. Using immunoSEQ multiplex PCR, the repertoire was profiled, and TCRdb retains in-frame clones only, with some absent. The sample includes tens of thousands of clones, 75% to 90% of them seen just once. The sample in question was peripheral blood, obtained 28 days after the second AZD1222 dose. Source of these receptors: an adult who received the AZD1222 COVID-19 vaccine. Both conserved end residues are part of each CDR3. The D gene is left open where the match is weak. Size values are once, few and many counts, or a class for expanded clones, and some rows have none.

clone size	D gene	V gene	J gene	CDR3 DNA	CDR3 protein
few	-	TRBV4-2	TRBJ2-1	TGTGCCAGCAGCCAAGGTAGGGGGGCCTACAATGAGCAGTTCTTC	CASSQGRGAYNEQFF
-	-	TRBV6-4	TRBJ2-2	TGTGCCAGTTCCGGGATTGTGGGCACCGGGGAGCTGTTTTTT	CASSGIVGTGELFF
-	TRBD2	TRBV2	TRBJ2-3	TGTGCCAGCAAATATGGACTAGGCGGCACAGATACGCAGTATTTT	CASKYGLGGTDTQYF
few	TRBD2	TRBV2	TRBJ2-5	TGTGCCAGCTGTTTGAGACTAGCGGGTCAAGAGACCCAGTACTTC	CASCLRLAGQETQYF
-	TRBD1	TRBV5-1	TRBJ2-1	TGCGCCAGCAGCTTGAGACAGGGTGTCTACAATGAGCAGTTCTTC	CASSLRQGVYNEQFF
-	TRBD1	TRBV5-1	TRBJ1-1	TGCGCCAGCATCGACACCGGGACAGGGATGAACACTGAAGCTTTCTTT	CASIDTGTGMNTEAFF
once	TRBD1	TRBV7-9	TRBJ2-7	TGTGCCAGCAGCCCGAACAGGGGGTTGGCCTACGAGCAGTACTTC	CASSPNRGLAYEQYF
-	TRBD1	TRBV27	TRBJ2-7	TGTGCCAGCAGGCCCAGGACAGGGGGCTACGAGCAGTACTTC	CASRPRTGGYEQYF
-	-	TRBV10-2	TRBJ1-6	TGCGCCAGCAGTGTTAAGGGCGGGAATTCACCCCTCCACTTT	CASSVKGGNSPLHF
-	TRBD1	TRBV5-1	TRBJ2-3	TGCGCCAGCAGCTTGGGGGGACAGGGGTTAAGGACAGATACGCAGTATTTT	CASSLGGQGLRTDTQYF
-	TRBD1	TRBV7-9	TRBJ2-7	TGTGCCAGCAGTCCCGGGACAGCTGGTTTCGAGCAGTACTTC	CASSPGTAGFEQYF
-	TRBD2	TRBV2	TRBJ2-3	TGTGCCAGTAGGATTGCGGGGGGCACAGATACGCAGTATTTT	CASRIAGGTDTQYF
-	-	TRBV3-1/TRBV3-2	TRBJ2-1	TGTGCCAGCAGATCTGAGGAGCAGTTCTTC	CASRSEEQFF
-	-	TRBV25-1	TRBJ2-1	TGTGCCAGCAGTGGTTACAATGAGCAGTTCTTC	CASSGYNEQFF
-	-	TRBV6-6	TRBJ1-4	TGTGCCAGCAGTTACTCGACAGCAACTAATGAAAAACTGTTTTTT	CASSYSTATNEKLFF
-	-	TRBV15	TRBJ1-1	TGTGCCACCAGCAGAGGACAGTTAGCTTTCTTT	CATSRGQLAFF
-	-	TRBV24-1	TRBJ1-5	TGTGCCACCAGTGATTTGGGGTCCTCTCAGCCCCAGCATTTT	CATSDLGSSQPQHF
-	TRBD1	TRBV7-9	TRBJ1-2	TGTGCCAGCAGCCTGGATCGGACCGGGACAGCTTCCTTTTATGGCTACACCTTC	CASSLDRTGTASFYGYTF
-	-	TRBV3-1/TRBV3-2	TRBJ1-2	TGTGCCAGCAGACCCGGCGGGGGAGACTATGGCTACACCTTC	CASRPGGGDYGYTF
-	-	TRBV5-6	TRBJ1-5	TGTGCCAGCAGTTTGGGGGTCGGGCAGCCCCAGCATTTT	CASSLGVGQPQHF
-	TRBD1	TRBV5-5	TRBJ2-1	TGTGCCAGCAGTCCATCGACAGGGGTCTTATACAATGAGCAGTTCTTC	CASSPSTGVLYNEQFF
-	TRBD1	TRBV29-1	TRBJ1-2	TGCAGCGTCGGACAGGGGGCGGGTGGCTACACCTTC	CSVGQGAGGYTF
-	-	TRBV6-5	TRBJ1-6	TGTGCCAGCAGTCAGGGTTTCGGTGTGGCACCCCTCCACTTT	CASSQGFGVAPLHF
once	-	TRBV7-9	TRBJ2-7	TGTGCCAGCAGCTTCGGGGGCCTCACCTACGAGCAGTACTTC	CASSFGGLTYEQYF
few	-	TRBV5-8	TRBJ1-5	TGTGCCAGCAGCCCCCCGGGGGGCAATCAGCCCCAGCATTTT	CASSPPGGNQPQHF